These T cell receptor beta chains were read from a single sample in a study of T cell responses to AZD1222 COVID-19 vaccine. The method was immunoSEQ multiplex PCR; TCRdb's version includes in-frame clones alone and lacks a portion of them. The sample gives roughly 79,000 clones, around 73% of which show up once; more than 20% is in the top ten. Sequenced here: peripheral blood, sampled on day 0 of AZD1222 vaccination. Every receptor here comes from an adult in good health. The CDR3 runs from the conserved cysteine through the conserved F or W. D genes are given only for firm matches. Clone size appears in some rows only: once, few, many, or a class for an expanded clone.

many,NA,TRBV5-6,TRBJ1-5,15,CASSLGMGMNQPQHF,TGTGCCAGCAGCTTAGGTATGGGGATGAATCAGCCCCAGCATTTT
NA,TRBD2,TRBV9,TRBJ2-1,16,CASSPVAGEGGNEQFF,TGTGCCAGCAGCCCCGTAGCGGGAGAGGGGGGGAATGAGCAGTTCTTC
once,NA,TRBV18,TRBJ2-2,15,CASSPGTEATGELFF,TGTGCCAGCTCACCCGGGACGGAAGCCACCGGGGAGCTGTTTTTT
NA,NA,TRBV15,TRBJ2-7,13,CATSRAQGYEQYF,TGTGCCACCAGCAGAGCTCAAGGCTACGAGCAGTACTTC
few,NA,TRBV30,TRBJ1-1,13,CAWKGAGNTEAFF,TGTGCCTGGAAAGGTGCGGGGAACACTGAAGCTTTCTTT
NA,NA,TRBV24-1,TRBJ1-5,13,CATSDTHNQPQHF,TGTGCCACCAGTGACACCCATAATCAGCCCCAGCATTTT
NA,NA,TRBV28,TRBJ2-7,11,CASSSQVRVYF,TGTGCCAGCAGTTCCCAAGTTCGGGTGTACTTC
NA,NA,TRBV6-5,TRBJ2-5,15,CASSPPGVGKETQYF,TGTGCCAGCAGTCCCCCTGGGGTGGGGAAGGAGACCCAGTACTTC
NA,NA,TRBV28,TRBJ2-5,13,CASSPTGGETQYF,TGTGCCAGCAGCCCCACCGGGGGAGAGACCCAGTACTTC
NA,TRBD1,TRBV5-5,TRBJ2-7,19,CASSTMTGTGALSSYEQYF,TGTGCCAGCAGCACAATGACCGGGACAGGGGCCCTTAGCTCCTACGAGCAGTACTTC
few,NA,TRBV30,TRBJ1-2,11,CAWSVQNSYTF,TGTGCCTGGAGTGTACAAAATAGCTACACCTTC
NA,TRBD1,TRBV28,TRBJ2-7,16,CASRAENRGPSYEQYF,TGTGCCAGCAGGGCCGAGAACAGGGGGCCGAGCTACGAGCAGTACTTC
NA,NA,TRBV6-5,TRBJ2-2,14,CASSLDLQPRELFF,TGTGCCAGCAGTCTGGACCTACAACCGAGGGAGCTGTTTTTT
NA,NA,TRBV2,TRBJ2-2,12,CASRGNTGELFF,TGTGCCAGCAGAGGGAACACCGGGGAGCTGTTTTTT
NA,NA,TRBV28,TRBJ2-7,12,CASSSQPYEQYF,TGTGCCAGCAGTTCCCAACCATACGAGCAGTACTTC
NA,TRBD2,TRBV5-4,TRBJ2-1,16,CASTLDGGSSYNEQFF,TGTGCCAGCACCCTGGATGGCGGGAGCTCCTACAATGAGCAGTTCTTC
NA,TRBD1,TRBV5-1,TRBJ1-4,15,CASSTQGATNEKLFF,TGCGCCAGCAGCACTCAGGGGGCGACTAATGAAAAACTGTTTTTT
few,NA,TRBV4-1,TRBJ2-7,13,CASSQEQAGEQYF,TGCGCCAGCAGCCAAGAGCAGGCCGGCGAGCAGTACTTC
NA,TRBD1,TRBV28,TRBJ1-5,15,CASITGGAGGQPQHF,TGTGCCAGCATTACAGGGGGCGCGGGGGGTCAGCCCCAGCATTTT
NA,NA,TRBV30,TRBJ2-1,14,CAWSARGTNNEQFF,TGTGCCTGGAGTGCCCGTGGGACAAACAATGAGCAGTTCTTC
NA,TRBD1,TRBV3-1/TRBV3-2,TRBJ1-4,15,CASSHTGAFHEKLFF,TGTGCCAGCAGCCACACAGGGGCGTTCCATGAAAAACTGTTTTTT
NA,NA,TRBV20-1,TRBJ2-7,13,CSASFRVSREQYF,TGCAGTGCTAGTTTCCGGGTTTCAAGGGAGCAGTACTTC
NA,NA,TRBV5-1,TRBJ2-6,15,CASSLANSGANVLTF,TGCGCCAGCAGCTTGGCCAACTCTGGGGCCAACGTCCTGACTTTC
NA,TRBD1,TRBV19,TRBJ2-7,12,CASSPRGREQYF,TGTGCCAGTAGTCCCAGGGGGCGGGAGCAGTACTTC
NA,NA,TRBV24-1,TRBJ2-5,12,CAVGGGQETQYF,TGTGCCGTCGGCGGTGGGCAAGAGACCCAGTACTTC
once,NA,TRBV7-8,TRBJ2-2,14,CASSSGRNTGELFF,TGTGCCAGCAGCTCCGGCCGGAACACCGGGGAGCTGTTTTTT
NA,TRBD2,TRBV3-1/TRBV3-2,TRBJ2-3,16,CASSQPSGTVTDTQYF,TGTGCCAGCAGCCAGCCTAGCGGGACGGTAACAGATACGCAGTATTTT
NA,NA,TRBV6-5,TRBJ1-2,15,CASSFLDRPNYGYTF,TGTGCCAGCAGTTTCCTGGACAGACCGAACTATGGCTACACCTTC
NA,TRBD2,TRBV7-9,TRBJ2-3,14,CASPLALSTDTQYF,TGTGCCAGCCCACTAGCGTTGAGCACAGATACGCAGTATTTT
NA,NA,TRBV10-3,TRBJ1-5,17,CAISGEFGGGSNQPQHF,TGTGCCATCAGTGGGGAGTTTGGGGGCGGCAGCAATCAGCCCCAGCATTTT
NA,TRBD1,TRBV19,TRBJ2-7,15,CASSMSAGGGYEQYF,TGTGCCAGTAGTATGTCGGCAGGGGGTGGCTACGAGCAGTACTTC
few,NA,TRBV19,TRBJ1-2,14,CASSIGTGRDGYTF,TGTGCCAGTAGTATCGGAACAGGACGCGATGGCTACACCTTC
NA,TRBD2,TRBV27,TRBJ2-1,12,CASRQKGEGQFF,TGTGCCAGCAGACAAAAAGGGGAGGGGCAGTTCTTC
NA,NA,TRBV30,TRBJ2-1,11,CAWSWDNEQFF,TGTGCCTGGAGTTGGGACAATGAGCAGTTCTTC
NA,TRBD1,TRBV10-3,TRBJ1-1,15,CAIRTSTGGNTEAFF,TGTGCCATCAGAACTTCAACAGGGGGGAACACTGAAGCTTTCTTT
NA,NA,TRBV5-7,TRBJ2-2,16,CASSLIGHANTGELFF,TGTGCCAGCAGCTTGATCGGTCACGCGAACACCGGGGAGCTGTTTTTT
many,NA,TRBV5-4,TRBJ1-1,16,CASSLEGRRTNTEAFF,TGTGCCAGCAGCTTGGAGGGCCGGCGGACGAACACTGAAGCTTTCTTT
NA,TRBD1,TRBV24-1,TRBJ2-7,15,CATSDPGQQAYEQYF,TGTGCCACCAGTGACCCGGGACAGCAAGCGTACGAGCAGTACTTC
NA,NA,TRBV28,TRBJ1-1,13,CASSLPGNTEAFF,TGTGCCAGCAGTTTACCGGGAAACACTGAAGCTTTCTTT
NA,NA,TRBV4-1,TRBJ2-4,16,CASSQADGTEKNIQYF,TGCGCCAGCAGCCAAGCGGACGGGACGGAAAAAAACATTCAGTACTTC
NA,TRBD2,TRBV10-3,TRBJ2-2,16,CAISERQAGELGELFF,TGTGCCATCAGTGAAAGACAAGCGGGAGAACTCGGGGAGCTGTTTTTT
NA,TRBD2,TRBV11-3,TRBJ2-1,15,CASSLVAGGYNEQFF,TGTGCCAGCAGCTTAGTAGCGGGAGGGTACAATGAGCAGTTCTTC
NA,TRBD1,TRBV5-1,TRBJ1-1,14,CASSLGTEGTEAFF,TGCGCCAGCAGCTTAGGGACAGAGGGCACTGAAGCTTTCTTT
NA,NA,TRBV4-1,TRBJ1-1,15,CASSQQGSWNTEAFF,TGCGCCAGCAGCCAGCAGGGTTCGTGGAACACTGAAGCTTTCTTT
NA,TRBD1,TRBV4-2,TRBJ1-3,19,CASSQVVTGATISGNTIYF,TGTGCCAGCAGCCAAGTGGTCACAGGGGCGACCATATCTGGAAACACCATATATTTT
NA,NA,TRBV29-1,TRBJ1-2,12,CSVEYRTYGYTF,TGCAGCGTTGAATATAGAACCTATGGCTACACCTTC
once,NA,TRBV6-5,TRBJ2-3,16,CASSYSLGPGGGTQYF,TGTGCCAGCAGTTACTCACTTGGGCCTGGGGGTGGTACGCAGTATTTT
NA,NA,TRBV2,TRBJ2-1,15,CASRRGGIRFNEQFF,TGTGCCAGCAGAAGAGGCGGGATTCGGTTCAATGAGCAGTTCTTC
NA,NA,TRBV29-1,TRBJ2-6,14,CSVLSISGANVLTF,TGCAGCGTTTTATCCATCTCTGGGGCCAACGTCCTGACTTTC
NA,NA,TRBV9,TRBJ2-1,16,CASSVVGGMTYNEQFF,TGTGCCAGCAGCGTAGTGGGCGGGATGACCTACAATGAGCAGTTCTTC
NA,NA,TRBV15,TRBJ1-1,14,CATSRDYASTEAFF,TGTGCCACCAGCAGAGATTACGCTAGCACTGAAGCTTTCTTT
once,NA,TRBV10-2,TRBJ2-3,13,CASSNSHTDTQYF,TGCGCCAGCAGTAATAGCCACACAGATACGCAGTATTTT
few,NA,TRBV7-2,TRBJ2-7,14,CASSFGGDSYEQYF,TGTGCCAGCAGCTTTGGTGGGGATTCCTACGAGCAGTACTTC
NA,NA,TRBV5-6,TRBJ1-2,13,CASSLEGYYGYTF,TGTGCCAGCAGCTTGGAGGGGTACTATGGCTACACCTTC
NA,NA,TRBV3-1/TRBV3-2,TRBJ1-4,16,CASSQDQSAFNEKLFF,TGTGCCAGCAGCCAAGATCAGTCAGCGTTCAATGAAAAACTGTTTTTT
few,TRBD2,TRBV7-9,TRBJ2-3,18,CASSLGIILAEVGDTQYF,TGTGCCAGCAGCTTAGGAATAATACTAGCGGAGGTCGGAGATACGCAGTATTTT
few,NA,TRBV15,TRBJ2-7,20,CRLGQATGARWRGWSNEQYF,TGCCGGCTGGGGCAGGCCACCGGGGCTAGGTGGAGAGGTTGGTCAAACGAGCAGTACTTC
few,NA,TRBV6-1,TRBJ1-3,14,CASSEVSSGNTIYF,TGTGCCAGCAGTGAAGTAAGCTCTGGAAACACCATATATTTT
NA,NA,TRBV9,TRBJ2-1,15,CASSSNLIRGYEQFF,TGTGCCAGCAGCTCAAATTTAATACGTGGGTATGAGCAGTTCTTC